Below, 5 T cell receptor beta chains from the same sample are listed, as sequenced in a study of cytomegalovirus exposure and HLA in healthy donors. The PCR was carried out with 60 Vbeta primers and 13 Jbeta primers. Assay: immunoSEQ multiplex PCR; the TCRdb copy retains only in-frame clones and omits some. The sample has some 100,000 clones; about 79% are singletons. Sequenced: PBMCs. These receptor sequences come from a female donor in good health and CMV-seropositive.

The CDR3 sequence: CASSLAGSDNEQFF. The CDR3 nucleotides are TGTGCCAGCAGTTTAGCGGGTTCCGACAATGAGCAGTTCTTC. The chain combines TRBV6-6 with TRBJ2-1, with TRBD2 matching 7 bases. V shed 4 bases, J shed 5 bases, and the junction held 5 bases outside the gene matches. This CDR3 spans 14 amino acids. CDR1 is MNHNY, CDR2 SVGAGI, per germline (reference sequence).

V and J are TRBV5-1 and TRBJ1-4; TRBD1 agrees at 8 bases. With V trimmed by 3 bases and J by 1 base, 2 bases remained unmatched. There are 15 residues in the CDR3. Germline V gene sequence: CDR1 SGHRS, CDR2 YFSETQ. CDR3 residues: CASSSDRGTNEKLFF. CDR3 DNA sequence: TGCGCCAGCAGCTCCGACAGGGGAACTAATGAAAAACTGTTTTTT.

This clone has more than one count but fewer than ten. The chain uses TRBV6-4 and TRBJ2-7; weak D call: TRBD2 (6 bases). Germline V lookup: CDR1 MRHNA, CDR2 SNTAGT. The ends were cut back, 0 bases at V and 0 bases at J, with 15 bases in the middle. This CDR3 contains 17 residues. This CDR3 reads CASSDSPSRDSSYEQYF. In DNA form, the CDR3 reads TGTGCCAGCAGTGACTCACCGAGCCGGGACTCCTCCTACGAGCAGTACTTC.

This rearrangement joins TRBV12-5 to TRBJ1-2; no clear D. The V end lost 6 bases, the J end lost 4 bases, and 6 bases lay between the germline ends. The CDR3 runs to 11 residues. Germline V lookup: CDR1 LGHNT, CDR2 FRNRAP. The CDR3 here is CASGWAYGYTF. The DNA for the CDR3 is TGTGCTAGTGGGTGGGCCTATGGCTACACCTTC.

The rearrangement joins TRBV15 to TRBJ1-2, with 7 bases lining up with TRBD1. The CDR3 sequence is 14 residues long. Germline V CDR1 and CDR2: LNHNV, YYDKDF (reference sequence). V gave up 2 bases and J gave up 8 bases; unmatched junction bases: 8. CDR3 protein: CATSRQGVSGGYTF. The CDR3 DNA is TGTGCCACCAGCAGACAGGGGGTTTCGGGAGGCTACACCTTC.